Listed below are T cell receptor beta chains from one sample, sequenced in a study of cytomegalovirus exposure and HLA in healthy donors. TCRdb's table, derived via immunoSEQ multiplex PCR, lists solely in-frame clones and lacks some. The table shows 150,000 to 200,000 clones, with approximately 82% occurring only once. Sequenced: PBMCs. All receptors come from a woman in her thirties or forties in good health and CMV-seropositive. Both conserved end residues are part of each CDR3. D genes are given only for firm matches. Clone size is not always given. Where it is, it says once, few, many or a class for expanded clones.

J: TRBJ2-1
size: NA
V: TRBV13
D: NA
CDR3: CASSPGTDPTWNEQFF
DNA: TGTGCCAGCAGCCCAGGGACTGATCCTACGTGGAATGAGCAGTTCTTC

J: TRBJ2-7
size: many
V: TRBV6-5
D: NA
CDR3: CASSYPSYEQYF
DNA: TGTGCCAGCAGTTACCCATCCTACGAGCAGTACTTC

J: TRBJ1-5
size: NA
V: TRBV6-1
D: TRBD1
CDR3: CASSGQQGSGNQPQHF
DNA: TGTGCCAGCAGTGGCCAACAGGGGTCGGGCAATCAGCCCCAGCATTTT

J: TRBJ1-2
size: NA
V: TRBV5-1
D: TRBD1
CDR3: CASTGTGNPSGEDGYTF
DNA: TGCGCCAGCACGGGGACAGGGAACCCATCAGGGGAGGATGGCTACACCTTC

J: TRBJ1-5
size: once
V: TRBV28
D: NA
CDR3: CASSQSGRQPQHF
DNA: TGTGCCAGCAGTCAAAGTGGGAGACAGCCCCAGCATTTT

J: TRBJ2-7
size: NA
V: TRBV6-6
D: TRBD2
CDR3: CASTPKREIPYEQYF
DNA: TGTGCCAGCACCCCGAAGCGGGAAATCCCCTACGAGCAGTACTTC

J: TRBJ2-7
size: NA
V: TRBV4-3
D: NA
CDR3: CASSQDARGFYEQYF
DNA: TGCGCCAGCAGCCAAGATGCCAGAGGATTCTACGAGCAGTACTTC

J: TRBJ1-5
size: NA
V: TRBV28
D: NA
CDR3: CASSLGALFNF
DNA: TGTGCCAGCAGTTTAGGAGCCCTCTTTAATTTT

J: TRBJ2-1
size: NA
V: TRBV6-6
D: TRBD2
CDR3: CASITSGRDNEQFF
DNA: TGTGCCAGCATCACCAGCGGGAGGGATAATGAGCAGTTCTTC

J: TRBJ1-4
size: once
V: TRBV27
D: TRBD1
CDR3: CASRSRGATNEKLFF
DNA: TGTGCCAGCAGGAGCAGGGGGGCAACTAATGAAAAACTGTTTTTT

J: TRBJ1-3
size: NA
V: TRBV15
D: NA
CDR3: CATSRGQGSGNTIYF
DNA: TGTGCCACCAGCAGAGGCCAGGGCTCAGGAAACACCATATATTTT

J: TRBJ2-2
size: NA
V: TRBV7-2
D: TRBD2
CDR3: CASSLETSGAGGGELFF
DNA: TGTGCCAGCAGCTTAGAGACTAGCGGGGCCGGCGGCGGGGAGCTGTTTTTT

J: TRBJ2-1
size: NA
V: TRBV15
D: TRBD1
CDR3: CATSRDRDRVHEQFF
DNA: TGTGCCACCAGCAGGGATCGGGACAGGGTCCATGAGCAGTTCTTC

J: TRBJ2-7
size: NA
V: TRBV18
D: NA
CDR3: CASSLADSYEQYF
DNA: TGTGCCAGCTCACTAGCGGACTCCTACGAGCAGTACTTC

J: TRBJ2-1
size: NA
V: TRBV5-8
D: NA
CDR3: CASSSVTFLVKEFF
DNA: TGTGCCAGCAGCTCCGTAACTTTTCTAGTGAAGGAGTTCTTC

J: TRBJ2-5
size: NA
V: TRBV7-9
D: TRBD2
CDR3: CASSPIGGGQYF
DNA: TGTGCCAGCAGCCCAATCGGGGGGGGACAGTACTTC

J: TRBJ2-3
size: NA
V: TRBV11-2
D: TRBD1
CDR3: CASSPDRGLITDTQYF
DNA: TGTGCCAGCAGCCCAGACAGGGGGCTAATCACAGATACGCAGTATTTT

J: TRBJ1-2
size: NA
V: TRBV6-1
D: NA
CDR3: CASSEAVWSDGYTF
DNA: TGTGCCAGCAGTGAAGCCGTTTGGTCAGATGGCTACACCTTC

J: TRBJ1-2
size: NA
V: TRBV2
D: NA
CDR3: CASRETGSSSYRKNYGYTF
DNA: TGTGCCAGCAGGGAGACAGGTTCATCATCTTACCGCAAAAACTATGGCTACACCTTC

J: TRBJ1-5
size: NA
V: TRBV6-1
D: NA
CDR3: CASSGARGYSNQPQHF
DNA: TGTGCCAGCAGTGGGGCAAGGGGGTATAGCAATCAGCCCCAGCATTTT

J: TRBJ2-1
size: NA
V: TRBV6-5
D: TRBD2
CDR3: CASSYVAGGPNEQFF
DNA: TGTGCCAGCAGTTACGTGGCGGGAGGGCCAAATGAGCAGTTCTTC

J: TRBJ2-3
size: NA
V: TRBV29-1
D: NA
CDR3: CSVEFGDTQYF
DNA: TGCAGCGTTGAATTCGGGGATACGCAGTATTTT

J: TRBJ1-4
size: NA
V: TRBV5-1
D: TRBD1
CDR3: CASSFSGGGEKLFF
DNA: TGCGCCAGCAGCTTTTCAGGGGGCGGTGAAAAACTGTTTTTT

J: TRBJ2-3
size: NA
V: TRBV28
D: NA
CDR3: CASSDSTDTQYF
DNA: TGTGCCAGCAGCGACAGTACAGATACGCAGTATTTT

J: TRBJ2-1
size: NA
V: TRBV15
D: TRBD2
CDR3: CATSRVGTSGVSYNEQFF
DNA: TGTGCCACCAGCAGAGTTGGTACTAGCGGGGTCTCCTACAATGAGCAGTTCTTC

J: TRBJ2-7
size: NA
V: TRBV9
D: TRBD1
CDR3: CASSVGGTGVYEQYF
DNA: TGTGCCAGCAGCGTAGGAGGGACAGGGGTGTACGAGCAGTACTTC

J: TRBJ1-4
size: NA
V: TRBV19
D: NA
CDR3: CASSQRKTGLDEKLFF
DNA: TGTGCCAGTAGTCAACGAAAGACAGGATTAGACGAAAAACTGTTTTTT

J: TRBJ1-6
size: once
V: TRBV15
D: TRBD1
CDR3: CATSRKGQSYNSPLHF
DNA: TGTGCCACCAGCAGGAAGGGACAGTCCTATAATTCACCCCTCCACTTT

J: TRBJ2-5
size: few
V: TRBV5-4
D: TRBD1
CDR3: CASSQGGRGLGETQYF
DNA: TGTGCCAGCAGCCAGGGCGGCAGGGGGTTGGGTGAGACCCAGTACTTC

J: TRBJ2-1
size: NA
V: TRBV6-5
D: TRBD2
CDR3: CASRGLAGGNNEQFF
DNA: TGTGCCAGCAGGGGACTAGCGGGGGGGAACAATGAGCAGTTCTTC

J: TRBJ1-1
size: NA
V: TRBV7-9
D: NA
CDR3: CSSSLMSTEAFF
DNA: TGTTCCAGCAGCTTAATGAGTACTGAAGCTTTCTTT

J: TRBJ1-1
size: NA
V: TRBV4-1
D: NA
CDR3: CASSYSDSNTEAFF
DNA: TGCGCCAGCAGCTACTCTGATAGCAACACTGAAGCTTTCTTT

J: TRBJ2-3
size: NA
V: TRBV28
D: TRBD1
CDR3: CASSLSDRGRDTQYF
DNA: TGTGCCAGCAGTTTATCGGACAGGGGTAGGGATACGCAGTATTTT

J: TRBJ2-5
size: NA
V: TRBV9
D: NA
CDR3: CASSVGGGETQYF
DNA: TGTGCCAGCAGCGTGGGGGGAGGAGAGACCCAGTACTTC

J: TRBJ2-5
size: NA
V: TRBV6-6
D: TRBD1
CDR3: CASRNPKTGNVETQYF
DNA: TGTGCCAGCAGGAATCCTAAGACAGGGAATGTAGAGACCCAGTACTTC

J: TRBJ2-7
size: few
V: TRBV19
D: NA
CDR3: CASSIVVQAYEQYF
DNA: TGTGCCAGTAGTATTGTCGTCCAGGCCTACGAGCAGTACTTC

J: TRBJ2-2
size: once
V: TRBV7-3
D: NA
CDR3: CASSLGAGYVGELFF
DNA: TGTGCCAGCAGTCTAGGAGCAGGGTACGTCGGGGAGCTGTTTTTT

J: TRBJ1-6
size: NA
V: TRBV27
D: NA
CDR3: CASSLKPSSYNSPLHF
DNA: TGTGCCAGCAGTTTAAAACCGAGCTCCTATAATTCACCCCTCCACTTT

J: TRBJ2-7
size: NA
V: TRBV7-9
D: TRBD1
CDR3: CASSPRGQIPPEQYF
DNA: TGTGCCAGCAGCCCCCGGGGACAGATCCCTCCCGAGCAGTACTTC

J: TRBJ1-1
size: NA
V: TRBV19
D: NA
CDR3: CASSNRATRGTEAFF
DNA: TGTGCCAGTAGCAATCGGGCAACCAGGGGAACTGAAGCTTTCTTT

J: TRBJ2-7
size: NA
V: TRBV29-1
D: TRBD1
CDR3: CSVDGTGGAGDEQYF
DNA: TGCAGCGTTGATGGGACAGGGGGCGCGGGCGACGAGCAGTACTTC

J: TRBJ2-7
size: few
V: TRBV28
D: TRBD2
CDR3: CASSIIKRGLADSYEQYF
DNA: TGTGCCAGCAGTATAATAAAACGAGGACTAGCGGATTCCTACGAGCAGTACTTC

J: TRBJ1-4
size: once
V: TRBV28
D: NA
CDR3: CASSLSRRLFF
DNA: TGTGCCAGCAGTTTATCTCGCAGGTTGTTTTTT

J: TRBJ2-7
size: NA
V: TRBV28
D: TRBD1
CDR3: CASSPTGVPYEQYF
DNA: TGTGCCAGCAGCCCGACAGGGGTCCCCTACGAGCAGTACTTC

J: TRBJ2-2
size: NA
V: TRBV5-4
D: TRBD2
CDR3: CASSYSGLAGNSVGELFF
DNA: TGTGCCAGCAGCTACTCAGGACTAGCGGGAAATTCGGTCGGGGAGCTGTTTTTT